Listed here are 15 T cell receptor beta chains from one sample, sequenced in a study of blood T cell repertoires in COVID-19. Using immunoSEQ multiplex PCR, the repertoire was profiled, and TCRdb retains in-frame clones only, with some absent. Of tens of thousands of clones listed, approximately 83% were seen once; the top ten hold 9% to 15%. Input material: peripheral blood. The receptors come from a human donor in a cohort sampled during active COVID-19.

This rearrangement joins TRBV5-6 to TRBJ1-3; D remains unclear. The V and J ends lost 0 bases and 1 base respectively, with 5 bases between them. This CDR3 is built from 14 residues. Germline V gene lookup returns CDR1 SGHDT and CDR2 YYEEEE. In DNA form, the CDR3 reads TGTGCCAGCAGCTTGGGGCAGTCTGGAAACACCATATATTTT. Its translation: CASSLGQSGNTIYF.

The table lists this clone with a few counts. The chain carries TRBV5-1 and TRBJ1-1; the D gene is possibly TRBD1 (6 bases). This CDR3 comprises 12 residues. Trimming pared 6 bases from V and 4 bases from J, leaving 10 bases between. Germline V gene lookup returns CDR1 SGHRS and CDR2 YFSETQ. The DNA for the CDR3 is TGCGCCAGCAAAGGGGGGGGCACTGAAGCTTTCTTT. This codes for CASKGGGTEAFF.

This chain's CDR3 is CASSWQKTGRNQPQHF. Here the CDR3 DNA reads TGTGCCAGCAGTTGGCAAAAGACAGGAAGAAATCAGCCCCAGCATTTT. The chain employs TRBV2 and TRBJ1-5; weak D call: TRBD1 (6 bases). The length of the CDR3 is 16 residues. The germline gives CDR1 SNHLY, CDR2 FYNNEI. V lost 5 bases and J lost 4, with 18 bases in between.

The V call is TRBV28, the J call TRBJ1-1; D remains ambiguous. The CDR3 is 12 residues long. From germline, CDR1 is MDHEN and CDR2 SYDVKM. V was shortened by 6 bases and J by 7 bases, with 12 bases between the two germline ends. The CDR3 bases are TGTGCCAGCAGCCTACCGGGATATGAAGCTTTCTTT. Encoded protein: CASSLPGYEAFF. The whole variable domain, filled in from reference TRBV28 and TRBJ1-1, reads DVKVTQSSRYLVKRTGEKVFLECVQDMDHENMFWYRQDPGLGLRLIYFSYDVKMKEKGDIPEGYSVSREKKERFSLILESASTNQTSMYLCASSLPGYEAFFGQGTRLTVV.

Only one count was recorded for this clone. V usage is TRBV29-1 and J usage is TRBJ1-2; D might be TRBD1 (5 bases). The CDR3 extends over 11 amino acids. Per the germline V gene, CDR1 is SQVTM and CDR2 is ANQGSEA. V was shortened by 7 bases and J by 6 bases, with 12 bases between the two germline ends. The chain's CDR3 is CSGRRGDGYTF. The CDR3 DNA reads as TGCAGCGGCAGACGGGGGGATGGCTACACCTTC. Complete variable domain (other parts from reference TRBV29-1 and TRBJ1-2): SAVISQKPSRDICQRGTSLTIQCQVDSQVTMMFWYRQQPGQSLTLIATANQGSEATYESGFVIDKFPISRPNLTFSTLTVSNMSPEDSSIYLCSGRRGDGYTFGSGTRLTVV.

The chain joins TRBV7-9 to TRBJ2-3, with TRBD1 matching 7 bases. This CDR3 is built from 14 residues. V shed 1 base and J 5 bases; nucleotides not matched to a gene: 3. The germline V gene has CDR1 SEHNR and CDR2 FQNEAQ (reference sequence). The CDR3 sequence: CASSLDGTVDTQYF. The CDR3 DNA is TGTGCCAGCAGCTTAGACGGGACAGTAGATACGCAGTATTTT. Filled out from reference TRBV7-9 and TRBJ2-3, the complete variable domain reads DTGVSQNPRHKITKRGQNVTFRCDPISEHNRLYWYRQTLGQGPEFLTYFQNEAQLEKSRLLSDRFSAERPKGSFSTLEIQRTEQGDSAMYLCASSLDGTVDTQYFGPGTRLTVL.

V usage is TRBV27 and J usage is TRBJ2-5; 8 nucleotides line up with TRBD1. Trimming at V came to 5 bases and at J to 5 bases, leaving 10 bases not matched to a gene. This CDR3 region has 15 residues. The germline V gene encodes CDR1 MNHEY and CDR2 SMNVEV (reference sequence). CDR3 region: CASSVDRARFETQYF. The CDR3, as DNA: TGTGCCAGCAGTGTGGACAGGGCACGATTTGAGACCCAGTACTTC.

The CDR3 protein is CASSVGLAGGIQETQYF. DNA for the CDR3: TGTGCCAGCAGCGTAGGCCTAGCGGGGGGCATCCAAGAGACCCAGTACTTC. The chain combines TRBV9 with TRBJ2-5; 11 nucleotides align to TRBD2. Germline V gene lookup returns CDR1 SGDLS and CDR2 YYNGEE. V dropped 0 bases and J dropped 1; count of bases not matched to a gene: 5. CDR3 length: 17 residues.

The rearrangement links TRBV5-4 to TRBJ2-7; 7 bases map to TRBD2. The length of the CDR3 is 13 residues. The junction had 1 base not matched to a gene; V was cut back by 3 bases and J by 1 base. Germline V gene lookup returns CDR1 SGHNT and CDR2 YYREEE (reference sequence). The CDR3: CASSSGGSYEQYF. For the CDR3, the DNA is TGTGCCAGCAGCTCGGGGGGTTCCTACGAGCAGTACTTC.

The V and J genes are TRBV7-6 and TRBJ2-7; the match to TRBD1 covers 7 bases. Germline CDR1 reads SGHVS; CDR2 reads FNYEAQ. With 2 bases clipped from V and 2 bases from J, the junction kept 18 bases outside the gene matches. CDR3 length equals 19 residues. CDR3 in amino acids: CASSLPRTGPHVPTYEQYF. In nucleotides, the CDR3 is TGTGCCAGCAGCTTACCCCGGACAGGTCCTCATGTCCCCACCTACGAGCAGTACTTC.

V is TRBV5-6 and J is TRBJ1-1; 7 bases line up with TRBD1. The CDR3 runs to 13 residues. V trimming: 1 base; J trimming: 8 bases; junction bases outside the gene matches: 5. Per the germline V gene, CDR1 is SGHDT and CDR2 is YYEEEE. The CDR3 reads CASSLYRGPEAFF. The CDR3 region has the DNA TGTGCCAGCAGCTTGTACAGGGGACCCGAAGCTTTCTTT.

This clone was recorded once. The V and J genes are TRBV5-4 and TRBJ1-4; 10 nucleotides match TRBD1. The trim removed 3 bases at V and 5 bases at J, leaving 1 base unmatched. The CDR3 extends over 14 amino acids. The germline V gene encodes CDR1 SGHNT and CDR2 YYREEE (reference sequence). The CDR3 loop reads CASSSGQGNEKLFF. The CDR3 DNA is TGTGCCAGCAGCTCGGGACAGGGGAATGAAAAACTGTTTTTT.

The chain has TRBV4-1 and TRBJ2-3; 12 positions agree with TRBD2. CDR3 length: 17 amino acids. Germline V gives CDR1 MGHRA, CDR2 YSYEKL. J was trimmed by 5 bases and V by 0 bases; bases with no gene match: 6. The chain's CDR3 is CASSQEPSGGGGDTQYF. CDR3 nucleotide sequence: TGCGCCAGCAGCCAAGAACCTAGCGGGGGGGGCGGAGATACGCAGTATTTT.

The chain links TRBV7-6 to TRBJ1-3; TRBD1 is a possible D gene (5 bases). The ends were cut back, 5 bases at V and 0 bases at J, with 11 bases in the middle. Germline CDR1 SGHVS, CDR2 FNYEAQ. This CDR3 region has 15 residues. CDR3 nucleotide sequence: TGTGCCAGCAGCCTCCTGGACAACTCTGGAAACACCATATATTTT. It codes for CASSLLDNSGNTIYF.

This chain links TRBV28 with TRBJ2-2, with 12 bases identical to TRBD1. This CDR3 spans 15 amino acids. Germline V gene data show CDR1 as MDHEN and CDR2 as SYDVKM. V lost 6 bases to trimming and J lost 5 bases; unmatched junction nucleotides: 4. CDR3 DNA sequence: TGTGCCAGCAGAGGGGGACAGGGGGCGACCGGGGAGCTGTTTTTT. Its translation: CASRGGQGATGELFF.